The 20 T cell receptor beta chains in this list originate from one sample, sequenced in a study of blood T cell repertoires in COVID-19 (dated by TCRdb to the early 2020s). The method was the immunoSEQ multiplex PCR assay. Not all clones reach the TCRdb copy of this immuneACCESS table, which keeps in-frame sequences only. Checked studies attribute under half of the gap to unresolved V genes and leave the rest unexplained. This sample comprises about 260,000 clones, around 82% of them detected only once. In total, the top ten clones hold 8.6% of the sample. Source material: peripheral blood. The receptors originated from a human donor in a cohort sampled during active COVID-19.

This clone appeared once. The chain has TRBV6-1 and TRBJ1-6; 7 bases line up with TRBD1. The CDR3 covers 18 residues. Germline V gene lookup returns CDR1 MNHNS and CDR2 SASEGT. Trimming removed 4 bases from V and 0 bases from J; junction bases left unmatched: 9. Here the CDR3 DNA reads TGTGCCAGCAGTGCAACAGGGGAAGGTCGCTCCTATAATTCACCCCTCCACTTT. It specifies CASSATGEGRSYNSPLHF.

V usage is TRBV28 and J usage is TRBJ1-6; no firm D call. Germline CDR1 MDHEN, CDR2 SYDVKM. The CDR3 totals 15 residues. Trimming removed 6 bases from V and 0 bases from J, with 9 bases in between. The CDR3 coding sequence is TGTGCCAGCAGGGAGGGAGTCTCCTATAATTCACCCCTCCACTTT. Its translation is CASREGVSYNSPLHF.

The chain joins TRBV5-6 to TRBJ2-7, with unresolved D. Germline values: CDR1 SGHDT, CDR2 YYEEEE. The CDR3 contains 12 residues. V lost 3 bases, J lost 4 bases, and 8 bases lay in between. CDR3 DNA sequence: TGTGCCAGCAGCTCCGGTTGGTACGAGCAGTACTTC. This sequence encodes CASSSGWYEQYF.

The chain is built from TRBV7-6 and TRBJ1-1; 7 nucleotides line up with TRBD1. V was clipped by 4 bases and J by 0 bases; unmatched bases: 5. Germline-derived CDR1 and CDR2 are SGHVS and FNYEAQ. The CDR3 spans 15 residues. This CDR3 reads CASSSWTGMNTEAFF. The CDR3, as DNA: TGTGCCAGCAGCTCCTGGACAGGCATGAACACTGAAGCTTTCTTT.

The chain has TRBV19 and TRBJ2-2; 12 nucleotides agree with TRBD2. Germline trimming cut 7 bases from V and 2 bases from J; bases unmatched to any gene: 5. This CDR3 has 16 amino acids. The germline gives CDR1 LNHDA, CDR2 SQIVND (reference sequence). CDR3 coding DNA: TGTGCCAGTACCACAGGACTAGCGGGAAACACCGGGGAGCTGTTTTTT. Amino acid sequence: CASTTGLAGNTGELFF.

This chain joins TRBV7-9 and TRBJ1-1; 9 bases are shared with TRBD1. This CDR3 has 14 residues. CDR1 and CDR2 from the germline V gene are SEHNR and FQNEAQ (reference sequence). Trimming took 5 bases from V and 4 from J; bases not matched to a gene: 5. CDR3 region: CASSVGQGFTEAFF. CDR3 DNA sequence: TGTGCCAGCAGCGTAGGACAGGGGTTCACTGAAGCTTTCTTT.

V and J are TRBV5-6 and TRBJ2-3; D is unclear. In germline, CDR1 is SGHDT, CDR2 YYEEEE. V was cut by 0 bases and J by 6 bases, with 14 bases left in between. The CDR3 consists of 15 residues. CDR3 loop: CASSLGWATPDTQYF. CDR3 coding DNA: TGTGCCAGCAGCTTGGGGTGGGCCACTCCGGATACGCAGTATTTT.

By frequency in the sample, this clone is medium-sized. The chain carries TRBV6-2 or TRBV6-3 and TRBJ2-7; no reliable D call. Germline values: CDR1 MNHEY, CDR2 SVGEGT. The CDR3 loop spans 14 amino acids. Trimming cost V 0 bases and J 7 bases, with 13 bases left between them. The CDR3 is CASSYSGGAMEQYF. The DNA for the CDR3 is TGTGCCAGCAGTTACTCAGGCGGCGCAATGGAGCAGTACTTC.

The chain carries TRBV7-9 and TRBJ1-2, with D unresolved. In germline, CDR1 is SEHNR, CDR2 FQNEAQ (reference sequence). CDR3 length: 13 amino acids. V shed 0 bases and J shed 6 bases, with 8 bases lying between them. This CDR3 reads CASSLAHRDGYTF. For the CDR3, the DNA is TGTGCCAGCAGCTTAGCGCATAGAGATGGCTACACCTTC.

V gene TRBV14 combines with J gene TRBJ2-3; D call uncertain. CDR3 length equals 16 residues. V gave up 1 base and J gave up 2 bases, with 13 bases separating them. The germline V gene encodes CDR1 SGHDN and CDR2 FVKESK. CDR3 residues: CASSQVWASSTDTQYF. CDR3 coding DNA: TGTGCCAGCAGCCAAGTTTGGGCGTCTTCCACAGATACGCAGTATTTT.

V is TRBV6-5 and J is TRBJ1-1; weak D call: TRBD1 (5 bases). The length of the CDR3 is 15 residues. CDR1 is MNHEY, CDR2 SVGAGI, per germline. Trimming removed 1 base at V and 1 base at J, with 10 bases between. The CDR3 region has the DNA TGTGCCAGCAGTTACTTCGGACAACCGAACACTGAAGCTTTCTTT. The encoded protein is CASSYFGQPNTEAFF.

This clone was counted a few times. The CDR3: CAAGGSHTGELFF. The DNA of the CDR3 is TGTGCCGCGGGGGGGAGTCACACCGGGGAGCTGTTTTTT. This chain connects TRBV19 to TRBJ2-2; 9 bases agree with TRBD2. Germline assignment: CDR1 LNHDA and CDR2 SQIVND (reference sequence). The trim removed 11 bases at V and 3 bases at J, leaving 4 bases unmatched. This CDR3 has 13 residues.

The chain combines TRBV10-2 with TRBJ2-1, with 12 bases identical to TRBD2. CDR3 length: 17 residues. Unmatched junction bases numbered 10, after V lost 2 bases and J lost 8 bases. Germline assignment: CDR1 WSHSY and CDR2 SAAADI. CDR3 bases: TGCGCCAGCAGTGAGGGGGGCAGACTAGCGGGGGAAGATGAGCAGTTCTTC. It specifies CASSEGGRLAGEDEQFF.

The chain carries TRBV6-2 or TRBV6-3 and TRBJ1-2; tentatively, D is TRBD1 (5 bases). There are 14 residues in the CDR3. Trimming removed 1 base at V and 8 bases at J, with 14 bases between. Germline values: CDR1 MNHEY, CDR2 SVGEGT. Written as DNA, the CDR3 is TGTGCCAGCAGTTACTACGGGGACTTGGGCGGCTACACCTTC. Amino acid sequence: CASSYYGDLGGYTF.

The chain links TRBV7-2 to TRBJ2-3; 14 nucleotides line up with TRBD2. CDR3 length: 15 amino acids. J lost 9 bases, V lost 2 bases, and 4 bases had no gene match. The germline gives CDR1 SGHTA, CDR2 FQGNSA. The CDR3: CASSLTRTSGRTQYF. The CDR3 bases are TGTGCCAGCAGCTTAACCAGGACTAGCGGGAGGACGCAGTATTTT.

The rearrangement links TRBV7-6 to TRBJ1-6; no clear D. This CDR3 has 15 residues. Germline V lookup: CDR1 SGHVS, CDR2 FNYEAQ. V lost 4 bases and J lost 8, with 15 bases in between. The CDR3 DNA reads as TGTGCCAGCAGCTCCTTAGGTGGCGGGGATTCACCCCTCCACTTT. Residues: CASSSLGGGDSPLHF.

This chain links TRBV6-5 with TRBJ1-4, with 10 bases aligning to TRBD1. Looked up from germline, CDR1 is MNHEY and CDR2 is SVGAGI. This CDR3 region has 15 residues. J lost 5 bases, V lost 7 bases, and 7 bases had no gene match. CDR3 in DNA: TGTGCCAGCAAACGCGACAGGGGGCTGAATGAAAAACTGTTTTTT. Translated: CASKRDRGLNEKLFF.

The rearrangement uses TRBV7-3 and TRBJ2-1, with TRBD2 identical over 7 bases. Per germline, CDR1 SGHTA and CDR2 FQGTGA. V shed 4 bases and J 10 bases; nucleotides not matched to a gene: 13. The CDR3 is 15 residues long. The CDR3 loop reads CASSSTSATRGEQFF. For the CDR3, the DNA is TGTGCCAGCAGCTCAACTAGCGCGACCCGGGGAGAGCAGTTCTTC. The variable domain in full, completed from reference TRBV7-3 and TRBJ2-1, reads GAGVSQTPSNKVTEKGKYVELRCDPISGHTALYWYRQSLGQGPEFLIYFQGTGAADDSGLPNDRFFAVRPEGSVSTLKIQRTERGDSAVYLCASSSTSATRGEQFFGPGTRLTVL.

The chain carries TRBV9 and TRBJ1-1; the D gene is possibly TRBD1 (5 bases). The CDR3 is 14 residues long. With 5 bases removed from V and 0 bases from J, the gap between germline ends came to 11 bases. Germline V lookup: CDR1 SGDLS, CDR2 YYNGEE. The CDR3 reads CASRAGRVNTEAFF. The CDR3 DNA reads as TGTGCCAGCAGAGCGGGACGGGTGAACACTGAAGCTTTCTTT.

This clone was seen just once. This CDR3 reads CASSPSRQILEAFF. The CDR3 nucleotides are TGTGCCAGCTCACCCTCCAGACAAATCCTAGAAGCTTTCTTT. The chain carries TRBV18 and TRBJ1-1; D ambiguous. The V and J ends lost 3 bases and 8 bases respectively, with 16 bases between them. In germline, CDR1 is KGHSH, CDR2 LQKENI. The CDR3 length is 14 residues. Drawing the rest from reference TRBV18 and TRBJ1-1, the complete variable domain is NAGVMQNPRHLVRRRGQEARLRCSPMKGHSHVYWYRQLPEEGLKFMVYLQKENIIDESGMPKERFSAEFPKEGPSILRIQQVVRGDSAAYFCASSPSRQILEAFFGQGTRLTVV.